These 32 T cell receptor beta chains originate from one sample sequenced in a study of cytomegalovirus exposure and HLA in healthy donors. Repertoires were generated with immunoSEQ multiplex PCR, while TCRdb's copy carries only in-frame clones and drops some. The sample includes roughly 350,000 clones, roughly 90% seen only once; the top ten take approximately 0.84%. Sequencing was carried out using PBMCs. Receptors were obtained from a woman aged 18-29 years in good health and CMV-seronegative.

The chain employs TRBV5-1 and TRBJ1-4, with D unclear. From germline, CDR1 is SGHRS and CDR2 YFSETQ. The CDR3 contains 16 residues. V was shortened by 0 bases and J by 0 bases, with 9 bases between the two germline ends. The chain's CDR3 is CASSLEATATNEKLFF. The CDR3 region has the DNA TGCGCCAGCAGCTTGGAAGCCACAGCAACTAATGAAAAACTGTTTTTT. Supplemented by reference TRBV5-1 and TRBJ1-4, the full variable domain reads KAGVTQTPRYLIKTRGQQVTLSCSPISGHRSVSWYQQTPGQGLQFLFEYFSETQRNKGNFPGRFSGRQFSNSRSEMNVSTLELGDSALYLCASSLEATATNEKLFFGSGTQLSVL.

V usage is TRBV11-2 and J usage is TRBJ1-4, with 12 bases identical to TRBD1. CDR3 length: 19 amino acids. Germline trimming cut 3 bases from V and 5 bases from J; bases unmatched to any gene: 13. Germline V gene lookup returns CDR1 SGHAT and CDR2 FQNNGV. Written as DNA, the CDR3 is TGTGCCAGCAGCTTGGGCCGGGACAGGGGGCGCGGGAGCAATGAAAAACTGTTTTTT. It codes for CASSLGRDRGRGSNEKLFF.

The chain recombines TRBV6-5 with TRBJ2-5; the match to TRBD1 covers 11 bases. The germline V gene has CDR1 MNHEY and CDR2 SVGAGI. The CDR3 spans 16 residues. V was clipped by 4 bases and J by 3 bases; unmatched bases: 7. The CDR3 sequence is CASSSLDRGPEETQYF. CDR3 sequence (DNA): TGTGCCAGCAGTTCCCTGGACAGGGGGCCTGAAGAGACCCAGTACTTC.

The rearrangement joins TRBV7-8 to TRBJ2-2; perhaps TRBD2 as D (5 bases). Trimming removed 5 bases from V and 2 bases from J, with 18 bases in between. Germline-derived CDR1 and CDR2 are SGHVS and FQNEAQ. This CDR3 has 17 amino acids. CDR3 nucleotides: TGTGCCAGCAGCCACACCCGGGGAGCAGAAAACACCGGGGAGCTGTTTTTT. Protein: CASSHTRGAENTGELFF. The full variable domain, in which reference TRBV7-8 and TRBJ2-2 provide the parts outside the CDR3, is GAGVSQSPRYKVAKRGQDVALRCDPISGHVSLFWYQQALGQGPEFLTYFQNEAQLDKSGLPSDRFFAERPEGSVSTLKIQRTQQEDSAVYLCASSHTRGAENTGELFFGEGSRLTVL.

The CDR3 is CASSSGLGGNTIYF. Written as DNA, the CDR3 is TGCGCCAGCAGCTCGGGACTAGGGGGAAACACCATATATTTT. The rearrangement uses TRBV5-1 and TRBJ1-3; a possible D gene is TRBD1 (5 bases). From germline, CDR1 is SGHRS and CDR2 YFSETQ. The CDR3 runs to 14 residues. V was shortened by 3 bases and J by 4 bases, with 11 bases between the two germline ends.

The genes are TRBV5-1 and TRBJ2-1; D possibly corresponds to TRBD2 (5 bases). CDR3 length equals 14 residues. V was cut by 4 bases and J by 2 bases, with 10 bases left in between. Germline loops: CDR1 SGHRS, CDR2 YFSETQ. CDR3 amino acids: CASSSGSAYNEQFF. CDR3 DNA: TGCGCCAGCAGCAGTGGGAGCGCCTACAATGAGCAGTTCTTC.

The chain has TRBV6-6 and TRBJ1-5; D remains unclear. The CDR3 spans 14 residues. V lost 3 bases to trimming and J lost 3 bases, with 9 bases between them. Germline assignment: CDR1 MNHNY and CDR2 SVGAGI (reference sequence). CDR3 nucleotide sequence: TGTGCCAGCAGTTATGGCGGGATCAATCAGCCCCAGCATTTT. Amino acids: CASSYGGINQPQHF.

This clone was detected only once. The V gene is TRBV5-1, the J gene TRBJ2-5; maybe TRBD2 (5 bases). V was cut by 7 bases and J by 1 base, with 11 bases left in between. The CDR3 length is 13 residues. From germline, CDR1 is SGHRS and CDR2 YFSETQ. The CDR3 region has the DNA TGCGCCAGCTCCCCGGGGTTCCAAGAGACCCAGTACTTC. Its protein product is CASSPGFQETQYF.

The gene calls are TRBV9 and TRBJ1-3; D ambiguous. V was pared by 3 bases and J by 0 bases, with 10 bases between. The CDR3 totals 15 residues. CDR1 is SGDLS, CDR2 YYNGEE, per germline. The CDR3 region is CASSAREFSGNTIYF. The DNA for the CDR3 is TGTGCCAGCAGCGCTAGGGAGTTCTCTGGAAACACCATATATTTT.

This sequence joins TRBV29-1 and TRBJ1-1, with TRBD1 matching over 8 bases. Germline CDR1 SQVTM, CDR2 ANQGSEA. The CDR3 has 14 amino acids. V lost 0 bases, J lost 3 bases, and 3 bases stayed unmatched. CDR3 DNA: TGCAGCGTTGAAGATCAACAGGGGGACACTGAAGCTTTCTTT. As protein: CSVEDQQGDTEAFF.

The chain has TRBV5-6 and TRBJ2-7; D is perhaps TRBD2 (10 bases). The V gene lost 4 bases and the J gene lost 2 bases, with 28 bases spanning the gap. This CDR3 has 19 residues. Per the germline V gene, CDR1 is SGHDT and CDR2 is YYEEEE. The DNA of the CDR3 is TGTGCCAGCAGCCCGGACAGGGGCAGGACTAGCGGCCTGACCTACGAGCAGTACTTC. Its protein is CASSPDRGRTSGLTYEQYF.

V gene TRBV4-2 combines with J gene TRBJ2-3; 10 bases line up with TRBD2. V was clipped by 4 bases and J by 4 bases; unmatched bases: 8. The germline V gene has CDR1 LGHNA and CDR2 YNFKEQ. The CDR3 extends over 16 amino acids. The CDR3 DNA is TGTGCCAGCAGCCCTTTAGCGGGAGGCGGGGCAGATACGCAGTATTTT. Its translation: CASSPLAGGGADTQYF.

Comment on this clone: Germline is not matched at one junction end, which may reflect a read error. CDR3 loop: CASRQDSQETQYF. DNA for the CDR3: TGTGCCAGCAGACAAGACAGCCAAGAGACCCAGTACTTC. The rearrangement links TRBV4-2 to TRBJ2-5, with a weak D call TRBD1 (5 bases). The CDR3 has 13 residues. Germline-derived CDR1 and CDR2 are LGHNA and YNFKEQ.

V and J are TRBV6-5 and TRBJ2-7; D might be TRBD2 (5 bases). The V and J ends lost 9 bases and 1 base respectively, with 19 bases between them. The CDR3 is made up of 15 amino acids. CDR1 MNHEY and CDR2 SVGAGI come from the germline V gene. The CDR3, as DNA: TGTGCCAGTAGAAGATCCGCGGGTGAGTCCTACGAGCAGTACTTC. It encodes CASRRSAGESYEQYF.

This clone came up once. V usage is TRBV7-2 and J usage is TRBJ1-2, with 7 bases aligning to TRBD1. Germline V gives CDR1 SGHTA, CDR2 FQGNSA. V was clipped by 1 base and J by 4 bases; unmatched bases: 6. This CDR3 region has 15 residues. CDR3 sequence: CASSLGNRGTYGYTF. The DNA for the CDR3 is TGTGCCAGCAGCTTAGGAAACAGGGGTACCTATGGCTACACCTTC.

The chain uses TRBV28 and TRBJ2-7, with a possible D match to TRBD2 (6 bases). V dropped 4 bases and J dropped 3 bases, with 13 bases sitting between them. Germline values: CDR1 MDHEN, CDR2 SYDVKM. CDR3 length: 14 residues. The CDR3, as DNA: TGTGCCAGCAGTTGGGGGGATGTCCGCTACGAGCAGTACTTC. Translated: CASSWGDVRYEQYF.

V and J are TRBV20-1 and TRBJ2-7, with a tentative D call TRBD1 (5 bases). The CDR3 is 11 residues long. Germline CDR1 reads DFQATT; CDR2 reads SNEGSKA (reference sequence). The V end was cut by 2 bases, the J end by 6 bases, with 8 bases between. This CDR3 is CSARLRAEQYF. The CDR3 DNA is TGCAGTGCTAGACTCAGGGCCGAGCAGTACTTC.

The rearrangement links TRBV2 to TRBJ1-5; 8 positions match TRBD1. Germline loops: CDR1 SNHLY, CDR2 FYNNEI. The CDR3 contains 15 residues. V lost 0 bases, J lost 9 bases, and 7 bases stayed unmatched. DNA for the CDR3: TGTGCCAGCAGTGAAGCATTGGCAGGGGGCTTGCCCCAGCATTTT. This codes for CASSEALAGGLPQHF.

The chain links TRBV28 to TRBJ2-7; 9 nucleotides agree with TRBD2. The CDR3 is made up of 11 amino acids. The germline gives CDR1 MDHEN, CDR2 SYDVKM. V shed 5 bases and J 12 bases; nucleotides not matched to a gene: 5. The CDR3 DNA follows: TGTGCCAGCAGTCCAGGACTAGCGCCGTACTTC. The encoded protein is CASSPGLAPYF.

This clone was observed many times. The rearrangement uses TRBV28 and TRBJ2-2; the D gene is possibly TRBD2 (7 bases). The CDR3 totals 14 residues. Trimming shortened V by 6 bases and J by 5 bases, and 13 bases separated the two germline ends. Per germline, CDR1 MDHEN and CDR2 SYDVKM. The CDR3 nucleotides read TGTGCCAGCAGGGGGGAGGGGGAAACCGGGGAGCTGTTTTTT. This translates into CASRGEGETGELFF.

In regard to this clone: Other DNA sequences in the sample encode the same CDR3. V is TRBV27 and J is TRBJ2-3; no firm D call. This CDR3 comprises 13 residues. V lost 6 bases and J 0 bases, leaving 7 bases between the germline ends. Germline lookup yields CDR1 MNHEY and CDR2 SMNVEV (reference sequence). The CDR3 reads CASRPTSTDTQYF. The CDR3 DNA follows: TGTGCCAGCAGACCAACTAGCACAGATACGCAGTATTTT.

The V gene is TRBV10-1, the J gene TRBJ1-2; 8 nucleotides line up with TRBD1. The V and J ends lost 6 bases and 0 bases, in that order; junction bases with no gene match: 9. This CDR3 contains 16 residues. Germline CDR1 and CDR2: WNHNN and SYGVQD (reference sequence). The CDR3 protein is CASSHGQGHSNYGYTF. Written as DNA, the CDR3 is TGCGCCAGCAGCCACGGACAGGGACACTCTAACTATGGCTACACCTTC.

The chain carries TRBV19 and TRBJ2-2; 14 positions match TRBD2. The CDR3 length is 15 residues. Germline V gene lookup returns CDR1 LNHDA and CDR2 SQIVND (reference sequence). V trimming: 4 bases; J trimming: 9 bases; junction bases outside the gene matches: 4. CDR3 region: CASSRLAGGPRELFF. The CDR3 bases are TGTGCCAGTAGTAGACTAGCGGGAGGGCCGAGGGAGCTGTTTTTT.

Turning to this clone: No conserved phenylalanine or tryptophan is present at the end of the CDR3, so a read error is the likely explanation. The DNA is left out, because the CDR3 cannot be placed on it with certainty; the CDR3 is given as TCRdb lists it. This chain links TRBV11-2 with TRBJ1-2. The CDR3 has 11 amino acids, counting both end residues. Germline V CDR1 and CDR2: SGHAT, FQNNGV. CDR3: CASSLGGLVSI.

This clone showed up just a few times. The rearrangement joins TRBV6-5 to TRBJ1-5; the match to TRBD1 covers 7 bases. CDR1 is MNHEY, CDR2 SVGAGI, per germline. The CDR3 contains 13 residues. V was pared by 8 bases and J by 2 bases, with 3 bases of the junction left unmatched. CDR3 in amino acids: CASAGTGNQPQHF. The CDR3 coding sequence is TGTGCCAGCGCCGGGACAGGCAATCAGCCCCAGCATTTT.

The genes are TRBV27 and TRBJ2-4, with TRBD2 identical over 8 bases. V lost 7 bases to trimming and J lost 5 bases; unmatched junction nucleotides: 4. The germline CDR1 and CDR2 sequences are MNHEY and SMNVEV (reference sequence). This CDR3 spans 13 amino acids. The CDR3 region is CASKVGGENIQYF. The CDR3 DNA follows: TGTGCCAGCAAAGTCGGGGGGGAAAACATTCAGTACTTC.

This chain's CDR3 is CASSLGTVLGYTF. In DNA form, the CDR3 reads TGTGCCAGCAGCTTGGGGACAGTCCTTGGCTACACCTTC. The chain joins TRBV5-6 to TRBJ1-2; a possible D gene is TRBD1 (6 bases). The CDR3 covers 13 residues. Germline-derived CDR1 and CDR2 are SGHDT and YYEEEE. The germline V and J ends were trimmed by 0 bases and 7 bases, with 10 bases remaining between them.

The rearrangement uses TRBV5-4 and TRBJ1-2; unclear D gene. V shed 3 bases and J shed 8 bases, with 14 bases lying between them. CDR3 size: 13 residues. Germline CDR1 is SGHNT and CDR2 is YYREEE (reference sequence). CDR3: CASSYGFGEGYTF. DNA for the CDR3: TGTGCCAGCAGCTATGGATTCGGGGAGGGCTACACCTTC.

This chain links TRBV4-3 with TRBJ1-1, with D uncertain. CDR1 is LGHNA, CDR2 YSLEER, per germline. This CDR3 contains 16 residues. Trimming took off 0 bases at V and 0 bases at J, with 11 bases between the two ends. The CDR3 DNA follows: TGCGCCAGCAGCCAAGAGCGGGCAGGTATGAACACTGAAGCTTTCTTT. Translation gives CASSQERAGMNTEAFF.

In DNA, the CDR3 is TGTGCCAGCAGGGGTTCGGGGACAGGGCCTTTGTTTGGCTACACCTTC. Protein: CASRGSGTGPLFGYTF. The rearrangement uses TRBV28 and TRBJ1-2; 9 bases are shared with TRBD1. Germline-derived CDR1 and CDR2 are MDHEN and SYDVKM. The length of the CDR3 is 16 residues. The V and J ends lost 6 bases and 7 bases, in that order; junction bases with no gene match: 15.

V is TRBV6-5 and J is TRBJ2-7; 11 nucleotides agree with TRBD2. Germline V gene lookup returns CDR1 MNHEY and CDR2 SVGAGI. The CDR3 length is 13 residues. V shed 8 bases, J shed 3 bases, and the junction held 3 bases outside the gene matches. CDR3 sequence reads: CASGGLADYEQYF. The CDR3 DNA reads as TGTGCCAGCGGGGGACTAGCGGACTACGAGCAGTACTTC.

V gene TRBV7-3 combines with J gene TRBJ2-1, with 7 bases lining up with TRBD1. The CDR3 runs 13 residues. V shed 3 bases and J 6 bases; nucleotides not matched to a gene: 2. Germline CDR1 reads SGHTA; CDR2 reads FQGTGA. The CDR3 DNA is TGTGCCAGCAGCTTCGAGGGGGCCAATGAGCAGTTCTTC. This codes for CASSFEGANEQFF.